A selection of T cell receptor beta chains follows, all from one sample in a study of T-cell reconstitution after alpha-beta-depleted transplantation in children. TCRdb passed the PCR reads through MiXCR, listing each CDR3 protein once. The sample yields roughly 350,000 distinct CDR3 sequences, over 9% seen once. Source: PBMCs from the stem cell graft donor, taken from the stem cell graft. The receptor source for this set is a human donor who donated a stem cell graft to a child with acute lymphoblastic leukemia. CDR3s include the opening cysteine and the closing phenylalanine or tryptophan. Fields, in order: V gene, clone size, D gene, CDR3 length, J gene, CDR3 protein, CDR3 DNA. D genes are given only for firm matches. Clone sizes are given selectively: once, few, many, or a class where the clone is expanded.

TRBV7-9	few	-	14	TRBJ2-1	CASSLTESYNEQFF	TGTGCCAGCAGCTTAACGGAATCCTACAATGAGCAGTTCTTC
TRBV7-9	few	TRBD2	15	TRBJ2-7	CASNLGSGGSYEQYF	TGTGCCAGCAACCTGGGGTCGGGAGGCTCCTACGAGCAGTACTTC
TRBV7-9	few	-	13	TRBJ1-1	CASSLVGDSEAFF	TGTGCCAGCAGCTTAGTGGGCGACAGCGAAGCTTTCTTT
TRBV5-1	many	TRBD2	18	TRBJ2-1	CASSLTSGRPTFYNEQFF	TGCGCCAGCAGCTTGACTAGCGGGAGGCCGACCTTCTACAATGAGCAGTTCTTC
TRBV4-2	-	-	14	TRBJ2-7	CASGPGPIGWAEYF	TGTGCCAGCGGCCCCGGGCCTATCGGCTGGGCCGAGTACTTC
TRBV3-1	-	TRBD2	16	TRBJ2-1	CASSQAGASGSYEQFF	TGTGCCAGCAGCCAAGCCGGGGCTAGCGGGAGTTATGAGCAGTTCTTC
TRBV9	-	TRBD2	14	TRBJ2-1	CASSGPSGTSEQFF	TGTGCCAGCAGCGGTCCTAGCGGGACTAGTGAGCAGTTCTTC
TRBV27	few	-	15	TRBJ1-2	CASSLGRGRWDSYTF	TGTGCCAGCAGTTTAGGGAGGGGACGATGGGACAGCTACACCTTC
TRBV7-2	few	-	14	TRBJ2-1	CASSLLKIYNEQFF	TGTGCCAGCAGCCTATTAAAGATATACAATGAGCAGTTCTTC
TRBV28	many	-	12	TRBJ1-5	CASQWGSQPQHF	TGTGCCAGCCAGTGGGGGTCTCAGCCCCAGCATTTT
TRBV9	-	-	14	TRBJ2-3	CASTVGGREDTQYF	TGTGCCAGCACCGTTGGGGGGCGCGAAGATACGCAGTATTTT
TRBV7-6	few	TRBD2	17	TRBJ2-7	CASSLEVSSGSAYEQYF	TGTGCCAGCAGCTTAGAGGTTTCGAGCGGGAGCGCCTACGAGCAGTACTTC
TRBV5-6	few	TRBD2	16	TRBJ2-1	CASSSPRRTRKNEQFF	TGTGCCAGCAGCTCTCCCAGGCGGACTAGGAAAAATGAGCAGTTCTTC
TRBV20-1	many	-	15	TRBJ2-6	CSARDGSSGANVLTF	TGCAGTGCTAGAGACGGGAGCTCTGGGGCCAACGTCCTGACTTTC
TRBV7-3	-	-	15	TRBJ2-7	CASSLGPENPNEQYF	TGTGCCAGCAGCTTGGGGCCTGAAAATCCCAACGAGCAGTACTTC
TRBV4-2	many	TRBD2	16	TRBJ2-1	CASSPAMTSLDNEQFF	TGTGCCAGCAGCCCGGCGATGACTAGCCTCGACAATGAGCAGTTCTTC
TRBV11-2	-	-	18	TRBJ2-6	CASSMGPVKISGANVLTF	TGTGCCAGCAGTATGGGACCAGTAAAAATCTCTGGGGCCAACGTCCTGACTTTC
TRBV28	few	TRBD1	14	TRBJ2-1	CASSSRGPYNEQFF	TGTGCCAGCAGTTCCAGGGGGCCCTACAATGAGCAGTTCTTC
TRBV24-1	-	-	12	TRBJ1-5	CATSPGDQPQHF	TGTGCCACCAGCCCAGGGGATCAGCCCCAGCATTTT
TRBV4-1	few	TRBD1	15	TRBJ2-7	CASSPGQGANHEQYF	TGCGCCAGCAGCCCGGGACAGGGGGCCAACCACGAGCAGTACTTC
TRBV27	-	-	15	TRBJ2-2	CASSLSAGNTGELFF	TGTGCCAGCAGTTTATCGGCAGGGAACACCGGGGAGCTGTTTTTT
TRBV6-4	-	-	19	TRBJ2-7	CASRPTPEAIVSWAYEQYF	TGTGCCAGCAGACCCACGCCTGAAGCGATTGTGAGTTGGGCCTACGAGCAGTACTTC
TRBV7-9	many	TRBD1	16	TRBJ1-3	CASSSHGTGIRNTIYF	TGTGCCAGCAGCTCGCACGGGACAGGGATACGAAACACCATATATTTT
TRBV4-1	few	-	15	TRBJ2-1	CASSPTGLPYNEQFF	TGCGCCAGCAGCCCCACGGGACTCCCCTACAATGAGCAGTTCTTC
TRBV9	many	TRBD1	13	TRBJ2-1	CASSETGGNEQFF	TGTGCCAGCAGCGAAACAGGGGGGAATGAGCAGTTCTTC
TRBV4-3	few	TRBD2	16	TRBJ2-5	CASSQDERGGEETQYF	TGCGCCAGCAGCCAAGATGAAAGGGGAGGGGAAGAGACCCAGTACTTC
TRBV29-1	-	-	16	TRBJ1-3	CSVEERFGGQGNTIYF	TGCAGCGTTGAAGAACGTTTTGGCGGACAGGGAAACACCATATATTTT
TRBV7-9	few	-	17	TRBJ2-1	CASSLGDGRMLYNEQFF	TGTGCCAGCAGCTTAGGCGATGGCAGGATGCTTTACAATGAGCAGTTCTTC
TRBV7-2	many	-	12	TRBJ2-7	CASSRRDIGQYF	TGTGCCAGCAGCCGTCGTGATATCGGGCAGTACTTC
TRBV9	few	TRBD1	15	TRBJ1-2	CASSVGGQGNYGYTF	TGTGCCAGCAGCGTTGGGGGACAGGGCAACTATGGCTACACCTTC
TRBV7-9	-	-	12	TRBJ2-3	CASSSVSDTQYF	TGTGCCAGCAGCTCGGTATCAGATACGCAGTATTTT
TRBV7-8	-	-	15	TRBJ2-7	CASSLQGGAAYEQYF	TGTGCCAGCAGCCTACAGGGAGGGGCCGCCTACGAGCAGTACTTC
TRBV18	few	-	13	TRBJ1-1	CASSPREVTEAFF	TGTGCCAGCTCACCACGTGAGGTCACTGAAGCTTTCTTT
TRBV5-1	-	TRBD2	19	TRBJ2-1	CASSGPSQSSGVSYNEQFF	TGCGCCAGCAGCGGACCATCGCAATCTAGCGGGGTTTCCTACAATGAGCAGTTCTTC
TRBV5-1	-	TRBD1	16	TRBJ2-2	CASSPGQGAATGELFF	TGCGCCAGCAGCCCTGGACAGGGGGCGGCGACCGGGGAGCTGTTTTTT
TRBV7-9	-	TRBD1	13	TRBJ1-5	CASSLGQEQPQHF	TGTGCCAGCAGCCTCGGACAGGAGCAGCCCCAGCATTTT
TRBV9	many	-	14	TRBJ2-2	CASSETPGAGELFF	TGTGCCAGCAGCGAAACTCCAGGGGCCGGGGAGCTGTTTTTT
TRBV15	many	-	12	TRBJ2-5	CATSRDVETQYF	TGTGCCACCAGCAGGGACGTTGAGACCCAGTACTTC
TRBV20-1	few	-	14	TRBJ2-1	CSAPRLGPQNEQFF	TGCAGTGCTCCCCGCTTGGGCCCTCAGAATGAGCAGTTCTTC
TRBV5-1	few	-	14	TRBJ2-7	CASSLFPGFDEQYF	TGCGCCAGCAGCTTGTTCCCAGGGTTTGACGAGCAGTACTTC
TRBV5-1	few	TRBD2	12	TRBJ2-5	CASRIAGETQYF	TGCGCCAGCAGAATAGCGGGAGAGACCCAGTACTTC
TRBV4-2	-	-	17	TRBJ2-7	CASSQGGAGSPRYEQYF	TGTGCCAGCAGCCAAGGTGGGGCAGGGTCCCCCCGCTACGAGCAGTACTTC
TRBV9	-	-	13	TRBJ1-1	CASSVAMNTEAFF	TGTGCCAGCAGCGTAGCGATGAACACTGAAGCTTTCTTT
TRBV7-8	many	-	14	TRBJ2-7	CASSAARVYYEQYF	TGTGCCAGCAGCGCGGCCAGGGTTTACTACGAGCAGTACTTC
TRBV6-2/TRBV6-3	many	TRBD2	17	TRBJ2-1	CASSLAGVLSSYNEQFF	TGTGCCAGCAGTCTAGCGGGAGTCCTCAGCTCCTACAATGAGCAGTTCTTC
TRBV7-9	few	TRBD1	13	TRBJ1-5	CAIQQGASQPQHF	TGTGCTATACAACAGGGGGCTAGTCAGCCCCAGCATTTT